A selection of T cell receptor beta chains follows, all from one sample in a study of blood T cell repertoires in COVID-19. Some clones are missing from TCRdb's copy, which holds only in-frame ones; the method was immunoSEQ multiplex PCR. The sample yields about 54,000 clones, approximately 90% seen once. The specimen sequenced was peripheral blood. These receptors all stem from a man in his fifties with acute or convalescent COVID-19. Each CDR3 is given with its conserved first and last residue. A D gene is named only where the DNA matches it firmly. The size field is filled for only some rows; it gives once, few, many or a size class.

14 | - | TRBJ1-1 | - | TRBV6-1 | TGTGCCAGCAGTGAAGACTATAGGAACACTGAAGCTTTCTTT | CASSEDYRNTEAFF
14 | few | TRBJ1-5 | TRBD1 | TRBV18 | TGTGCCAGCTCACCTACAGGGGCGGTTCAGCCCCAGCATTTT | CASSPTGAVQPQHF
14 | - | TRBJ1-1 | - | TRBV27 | TGTGCCAGCAGTTTCTCCAGGGAGGTAGCTGAAGCTTTCTTT | CASSFSREVAEAFF
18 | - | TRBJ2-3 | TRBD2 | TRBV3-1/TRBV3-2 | TGTGCCAGCAGCCAAGGTTATAGGACTAGCGGTAGCACAGATACGCAGTATTTT | CASSQGYRTSGSTDTQYF
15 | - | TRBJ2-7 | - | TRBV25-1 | TGTGCCAGCAGTAAACGGACAAAGGGCTCCTACGAGCAGTACTTC | CASSKRTKGSYEQYF
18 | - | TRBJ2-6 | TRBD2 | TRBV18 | TGTGCCAGCTCATTCCGACTAGCGGAGGACTCTGGGGCCAACGTCCTGACTTTC | CASSFRLAEDSGANVLTF
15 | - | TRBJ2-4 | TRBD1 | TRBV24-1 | TGTGCCACCAGTGATTTGAACGACAGGGTGGGCATTCAGTACTTC | CATSDLNDRVGIQYF
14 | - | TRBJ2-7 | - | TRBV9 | TGTGCCAGCAGCGTAGATGCAGGATCCTACGAGCAGTACTTC | CASSVDAGSYEQYF
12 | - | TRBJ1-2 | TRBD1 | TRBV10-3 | TGTGCCATCAGTGTAGCAGGGGGTGGCTACACCTTC | CAISVAGGGYTF
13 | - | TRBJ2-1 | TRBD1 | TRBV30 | TGTGCCTCTACAGGGGGCGGATACAATGAGCAGTTCTTC | CASTGGGYNEQFF
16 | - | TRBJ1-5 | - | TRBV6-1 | TGTGCCAGCAGTGAGTGGATTGGCAGGGGAGTCCAGCCCCAGCATTTT | CASSEWIGRGVQPQHF
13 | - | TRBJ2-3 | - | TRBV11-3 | TGTGCCAGCAGCTTATTAACCGGGGATACGCAGTATTTT | CASSLLTGDTQYF
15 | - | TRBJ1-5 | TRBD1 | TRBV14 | TGTGCCAGCAGCCAAGGGGACAGTCCCAATCAGCCCCAGCATTTT | CASSQGDSPNQPQHF
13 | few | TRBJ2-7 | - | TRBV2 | TGTGCCAGCAGTCAAGGGAGAGGGTTCGAGCAGTACTTC | CASSQGRGFEQYF
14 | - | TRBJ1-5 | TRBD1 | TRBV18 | TGTGCCAGCTCACCAACAGGGGCAGTCCAGCCCCAGCATTTT | CASSPTGAVQPQHF
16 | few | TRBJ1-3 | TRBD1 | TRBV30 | TGTGCCTGGAGTTTAGGACAGGCGAGCTCTGGAAACACCATATATTTT | CAWSLGQASSGNTIYF
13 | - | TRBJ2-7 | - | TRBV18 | TGTGCCAGCTCCTTCGGCGGGGCTTACGAGCAGTACTTC | CASSFGGAYEQYF
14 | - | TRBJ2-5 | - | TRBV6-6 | TGTGCCAGCAGTTACGGGCAGAACCAAGAGACCCAGTACTTC | CASSYGQNQETQYF
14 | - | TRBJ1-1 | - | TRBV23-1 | TGCGCCAGCAGTCAATCGAGCGCACTGGATGAAGCTTTCTTT | CASSQSSALDEAFF
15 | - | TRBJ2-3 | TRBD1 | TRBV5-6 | TGTGCCAGCAGCCTATGGACAGGTAGCACAGATACGCAGTATTTT | CASSLWTGSTDTQYF